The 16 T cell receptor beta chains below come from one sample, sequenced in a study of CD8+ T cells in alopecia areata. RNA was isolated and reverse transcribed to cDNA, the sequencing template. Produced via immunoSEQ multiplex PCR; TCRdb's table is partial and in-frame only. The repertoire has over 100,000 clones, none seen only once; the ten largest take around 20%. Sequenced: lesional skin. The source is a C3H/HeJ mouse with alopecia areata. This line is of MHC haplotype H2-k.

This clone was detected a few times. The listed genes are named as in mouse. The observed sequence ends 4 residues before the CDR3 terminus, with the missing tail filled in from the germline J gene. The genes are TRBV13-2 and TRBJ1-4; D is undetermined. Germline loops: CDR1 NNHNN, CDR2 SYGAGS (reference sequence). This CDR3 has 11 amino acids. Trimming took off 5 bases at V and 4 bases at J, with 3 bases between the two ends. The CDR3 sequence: CASGINERLFF. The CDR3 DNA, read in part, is TGTGCCAGCGGCATCAACGAA.

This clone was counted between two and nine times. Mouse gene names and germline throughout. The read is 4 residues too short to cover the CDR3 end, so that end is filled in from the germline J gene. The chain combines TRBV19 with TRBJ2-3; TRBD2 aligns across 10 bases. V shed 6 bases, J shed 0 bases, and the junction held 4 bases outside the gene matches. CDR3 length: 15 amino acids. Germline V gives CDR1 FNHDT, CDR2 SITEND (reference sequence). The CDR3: CASKTGGFSAETLYF. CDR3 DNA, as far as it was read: TGTGCCAGCAAGACTGGGGGGTTTAGTGCAGAA.

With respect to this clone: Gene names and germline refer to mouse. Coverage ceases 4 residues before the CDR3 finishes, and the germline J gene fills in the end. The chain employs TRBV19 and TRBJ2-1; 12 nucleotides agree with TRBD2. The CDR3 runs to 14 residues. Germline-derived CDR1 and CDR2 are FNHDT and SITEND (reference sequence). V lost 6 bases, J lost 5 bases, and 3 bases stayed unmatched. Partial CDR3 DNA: TGTGCCAGCACCCGGGACTGGGGGGATGCT. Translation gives CASTRDWGDA. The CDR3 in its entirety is CASTRDWGDAEQFF.

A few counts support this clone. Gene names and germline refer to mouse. CDR3 DNA, as far as it was read: TGTGCAAGCAGCTTAGCCAGGGAAGAC. Its protein product is CASSLARED. The CDR3, in full, reads CASSLAREDTQYF. The genes are TRBV16 and TRBJ2-5; D possibly corresponds to TRBD1 (5 bases). The read finishes 4 residues shy of the CDR3 end, and the germline J gene is used to complete it. The CDR3 covers 13 residues. Germline V gene lookup returns CDR1 SGHSA and CDR2 FRNQAP.

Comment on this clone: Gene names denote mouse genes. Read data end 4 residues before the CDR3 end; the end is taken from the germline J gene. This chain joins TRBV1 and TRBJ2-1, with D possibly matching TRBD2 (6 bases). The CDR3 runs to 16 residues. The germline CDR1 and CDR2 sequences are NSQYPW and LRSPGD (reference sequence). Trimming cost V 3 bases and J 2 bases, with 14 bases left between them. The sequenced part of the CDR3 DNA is TGCACCTGCAGTGCCCCCGGGGGGAGGGACTATGCT. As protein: CTCSAPGGRDYA. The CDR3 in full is CTCSAPGGRDYAEQFF.

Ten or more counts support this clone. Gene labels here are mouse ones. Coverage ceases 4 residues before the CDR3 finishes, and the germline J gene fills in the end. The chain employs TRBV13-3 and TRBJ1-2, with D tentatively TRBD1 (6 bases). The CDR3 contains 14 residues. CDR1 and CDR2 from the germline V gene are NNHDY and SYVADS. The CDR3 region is CASSDSGGANDYTF. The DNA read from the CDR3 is TGTGCCAGCAGTGATTCTGGGGGGGCGAAC.

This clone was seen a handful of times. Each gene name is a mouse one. CDR3: CASTGGSTEVFF. The CDR3 DNA, read in part, is TGTGCCAGCACGGGGGGCTCCACA. The chain couples TRBV13-1 to TRBJ1-1, with a possible D match to TRBD1 (6 bases). The read ends 4 residues shy of where the CDR3 ends; the end is completed using the germline J gene. Deletions cut 6 bases from V and 4 bases from J, with 10 bases between. The CDR3 totals 12 residues. CDR1 and CDR2 (germline): NSHNY, SYGAGN.

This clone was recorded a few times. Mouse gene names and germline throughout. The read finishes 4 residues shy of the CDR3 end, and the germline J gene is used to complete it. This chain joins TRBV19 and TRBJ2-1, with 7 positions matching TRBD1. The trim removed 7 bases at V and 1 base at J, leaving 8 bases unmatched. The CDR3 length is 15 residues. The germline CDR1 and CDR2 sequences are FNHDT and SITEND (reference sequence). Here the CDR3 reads CASRSNRGNYAEQFF. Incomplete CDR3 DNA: TGTGCCAGCCGAAGTAACAGGGGAAACTATGCT.

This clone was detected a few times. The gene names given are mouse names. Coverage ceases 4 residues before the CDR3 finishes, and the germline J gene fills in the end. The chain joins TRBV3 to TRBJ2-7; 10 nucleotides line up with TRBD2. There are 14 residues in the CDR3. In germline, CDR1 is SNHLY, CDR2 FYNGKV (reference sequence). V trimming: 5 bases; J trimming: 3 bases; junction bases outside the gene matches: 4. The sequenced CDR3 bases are TGTGCCAGCAGCCTGGACTGGGGGAACTAT. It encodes CASSLDWGNY. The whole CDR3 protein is CASSLDWGNYEQYF.

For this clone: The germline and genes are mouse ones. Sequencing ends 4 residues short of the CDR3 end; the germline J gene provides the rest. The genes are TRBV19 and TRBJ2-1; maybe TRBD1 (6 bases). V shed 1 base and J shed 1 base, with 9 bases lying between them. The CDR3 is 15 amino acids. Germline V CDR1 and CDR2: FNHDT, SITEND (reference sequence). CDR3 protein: CASSITGQNYAEQFF. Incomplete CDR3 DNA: TGTGCCAGCAGTATAACCGGACAGAACTATGCT.

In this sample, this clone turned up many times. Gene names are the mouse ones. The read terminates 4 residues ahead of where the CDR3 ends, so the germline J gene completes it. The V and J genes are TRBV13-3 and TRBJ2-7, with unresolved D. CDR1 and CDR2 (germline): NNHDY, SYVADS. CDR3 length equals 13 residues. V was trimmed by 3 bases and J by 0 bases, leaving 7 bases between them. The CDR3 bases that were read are TGTGCCAGCAGTGGACTCTCCTCCTAT. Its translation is CASSGLSSY. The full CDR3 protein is CASSGLSSYEQYF.

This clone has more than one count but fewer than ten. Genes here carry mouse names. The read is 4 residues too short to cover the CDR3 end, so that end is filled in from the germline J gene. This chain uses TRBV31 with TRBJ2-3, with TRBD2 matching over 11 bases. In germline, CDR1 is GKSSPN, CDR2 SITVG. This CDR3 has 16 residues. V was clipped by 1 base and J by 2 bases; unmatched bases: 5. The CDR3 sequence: CAWSRDWGGFAETLYF. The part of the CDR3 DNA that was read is TGTGCCTGGAGTCGAGACTGGGGGGGTTTTGCAGAA.

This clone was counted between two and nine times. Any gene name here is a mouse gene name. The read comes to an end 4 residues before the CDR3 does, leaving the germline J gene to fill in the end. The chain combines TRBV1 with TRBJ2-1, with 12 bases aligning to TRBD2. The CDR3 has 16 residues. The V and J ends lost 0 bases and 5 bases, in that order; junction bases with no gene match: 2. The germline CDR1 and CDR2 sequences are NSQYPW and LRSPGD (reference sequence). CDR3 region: CTCSADWDWGDAEQFF. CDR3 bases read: TGCACCTGCAGTGCAGATTGGGACTGGGGGGATGCT.

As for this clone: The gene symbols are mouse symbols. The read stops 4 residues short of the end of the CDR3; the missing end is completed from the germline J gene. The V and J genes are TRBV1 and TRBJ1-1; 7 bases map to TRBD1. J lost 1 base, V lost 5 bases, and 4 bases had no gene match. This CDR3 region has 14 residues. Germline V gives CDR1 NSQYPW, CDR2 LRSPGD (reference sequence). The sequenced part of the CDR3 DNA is TGCACCTGCAGTACTCAGGGGGGAAACACA. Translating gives CTCSTQGGNT. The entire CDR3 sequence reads CTCSTQGGNTEVFF.

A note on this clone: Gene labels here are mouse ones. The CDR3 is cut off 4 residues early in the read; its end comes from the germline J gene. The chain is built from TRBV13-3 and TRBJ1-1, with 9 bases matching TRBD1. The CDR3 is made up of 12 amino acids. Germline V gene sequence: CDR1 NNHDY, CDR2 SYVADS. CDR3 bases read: TGTGCCAGCAGCGCGACAGGGGGA. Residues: CASSATGG. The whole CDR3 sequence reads CASSATGGEVFF.

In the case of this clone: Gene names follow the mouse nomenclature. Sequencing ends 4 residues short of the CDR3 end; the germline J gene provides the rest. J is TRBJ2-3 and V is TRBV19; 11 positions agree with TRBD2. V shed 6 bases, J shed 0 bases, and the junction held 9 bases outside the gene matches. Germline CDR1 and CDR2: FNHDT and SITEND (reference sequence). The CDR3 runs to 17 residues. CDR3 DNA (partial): TGTGCCAGCACCGTCCCGGGACTGGGGGCTAGTGCAGAA. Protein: CASTVPGLGASAE. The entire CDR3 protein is CASTVPGLGASAETLYF. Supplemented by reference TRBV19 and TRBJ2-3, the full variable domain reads GGIITQTPKFLIGQEGQKLTLKCQQNFNHDTMYWYRQDSGKGLRLIYYSITENDLQKGDLSEGYDASREKKSSFSLTVTSAQKNEMAVFLCASTVPGLGASAETLYFGSGTRLTVL.